This T cell receptor beta chain derives from a study of glioma-infiltrating T cells. Study-wide points: Non-neoplastic patients had below-expected tissue-blood divergence, while all gliomas exceeded expectation. Only very few CDR3 sequences appeared in both tissue and blood.

This CDR3 is 13 amino acids long. Trimming left V 5 bases short and J 12 bases short, with 19 bases between. The V gene's germline CDR1 is LNHDA and CDR2 SQIVND (reference sequence). The iRepertoire nested amplicon-rescue multiplex PCR amplified TCR alpha and beta CDR3s from RNA. Input was roughly 85-450 ng of tissue mRNA or PBMC total RNA. One entry per CDR3 protein, called by TCRdb with MiXCR from the multiplex PCR reads. The table records some 160,000 distinct CDR3 sequences, around 40% of them present only once. About this clonotype: As yet, its antigen is unknown.

The TCR originated in a human donor with low-grade glioma or glioblastoma, undergoing nonglioma brain surgery, or in good health (not recorded which). Sequences were obtained from glioma tissue, nonneoplastic brain tissue, or PBMCs (not recorded which). The chain has TRBV19 and TRBJ1-1, with D unresolved. The CDR3 coding sequence is TGTGCCAGTAGTCCCGGTTTGGCGGCTGAGTCTTTCTTT. Residues: CASSPGLAAESFF. Together with reference TRBV19 and TRBJ1-1, the CDR3 gives the full variable domain: DGGITQSPKYLFRKEGQNVTLSCEQNLNHDAMYWYRQDPGQGLRLIYYSQIVNDFQKGDIAEGYSVSREKKESFPLTVTSAQKNPTAFYLCASSPGLAAESFFGQGTRLTVV.